This T cell receptor (beta chain) is from a study of T cells in Graves' hyperthyroidism and ophthalmopathy. Study overall: The blood sample was taken at first diagnosis, before treatment began.

This clonotype showed up many times. Cells are PBMCs isolated from roughly 9.3 ml of fresh blood. TCR beta CDR3 regions were amplified from RNA transcripts. First-round RT-PCR of the TCR CDR3 relied on the HTBI primer set. MiXCR, applied by TCRdb to the multiplex PCR reads, yields one record per CDR3 protein. This table holds a few hundred thousand distinct CDR3 sequences, less than 20% found once. The sequence came from a woman between 18 and 30 years old with Graves' hyperthyroidism. Material for sequencing was blood.

The CDR3 DNA follows: TGTGCCAGCAGTTTATACAGGGAATACTACAATGAGCAGTTCTTC. This encodes CASSLYREYYNEQFF. V is TRBV28 and J is TRBJ2-1; D is perhaps TRBD1 (6 bases). V shed 1 base and J shed 3 bases, with 10 bases lying between them. Germline V gives CDR1 MDHEN, CDR2 SYDVKM. CDR3 length: 15 residues.